This T cell receptor (beta chain) was profiled in a study of blood T cell repertoires in COVID-19. Whole-study context: Sources were T cells, B-cell-depleted T cells, or PBMCs; the material itself was cDNA or gDNA.

This CDR3 spans 18 amino acids. The V gene lost 2 bases and the J gene lost 4 bases, with 20 bases spanning the gap. Those who participated ranged in age from 18 to 89 years and resided in roughly 26 US areas. As processed by the authors: Reference gene primer amplification gave estimated nucleated cell counts. Method: immunoSEQ multiplex PCR; TCRdb's copy keeps in-frame clones and lacks some. That table gives V, J and clone size, and the DNA gave D and trimming. In the table there are about 180,000 clones, about 80% of which are singletons. This chain joins TRBV23-1 and TRBJ1-4; no reliable D call. TRBV23-1 belongs to the ORF category, with a function that is uncertain. This TCR came from a man aged 60 to 75 who had been exposed to COVID-19. The source material was PBMCs or T cells enriched from blood (not recorded which). The CDR3 DNA reads as TGCGCCAGCAGTCAAGGCAAGGGAGCCGTAACCTATAATGAAAAACTGTTTTTT. This gives the protein CASSQGKGAVTYNEKLFF.